These 21 T cell receptor beta chains came from one sample sequenced in a study of control samples from healthy donors and cancer patients. Sequencing used immunoSEQ multiplex PCR; TCRdb keeps in-frame clones, though not all of them. Of over 150,000 clones in the sample, about 94% were seen once. The specimen was PBMCs. All receptors come from a man aged 60 to 75 with colorectal cancer.

The chain joins TRBV14 to TRBJ1-2, with TRBD1 as a possible D gene (5 bases). V lost 0 bases and J 8 bases, leaving 10 bases between the germline ends. The CDR3 has 13 amino acids. Germline CDR1 is SGHDN and CDR2 is FVKESK. In nucleotides, the CDR3 is TGTGCCAGCAGCCAAGATCCGGGGGTGGGCTACACCTTC. Translating it yields CASSQDPGVGYTF.

The rearrangement uses TRBV10-3 and TRBJ2-6; 9 positions agree with TRBD1. The CDR3 contains 16 residues. The V gene's germline CDR1 is ENHRY and CDR2 SYGVKD. The J segment lost 0 bases and the V segment lost 11 bases, leaving 8 bases of the junction unmatched. In nucleotides, the CDR3 is TGTGCCTCCAAAGGGACAGGGTTCTCTGGGGCCAACGTCCTGACTTTC. Protein sequence: CASKGTGFSGANVLTF.

This chain uses TRBV2 with TRBJ1-6; D perhaps matches TRBD1 (5 bases). CDR1 is SNHLY, CDR2 FYNNEI, per germline. Trimming removed 3 bases from V and 14 bases from J, with 14 bases in between. The CDR3 is 13 amino acids. In DNA, the CDR3 is TGTGCCAGCAGTGATAACAGGATGGGAACCCTCCACTTT. Protein: CASSDNRMGTLHF.

The count of this clone is one. V usage is TRBV7-2 and J usage is TRBJ1-1, with D unresolved. V was clipped by 2 bases and J by 0 bases, with 7 bases between them. Germline assignment: CDR1 SGHTA and CDR2 FQGNSA. The CDR3 is 14 amino acids. The CDR3 coding sequence is TGTGCCAGCAGCTTAAGTCACATGAACACTGAAGCTTTCTTT. Translating it yields CASSLSHMNTEAFF.

V usage is TRBV7-2 and J usage is TRBJ2-3, with TRBD2 matching 13 bases. Germline CDR1 is SGHTA and CDR2 is FQGNSA. The CDR3 loop spans 16 amino acids. Trimming at V came to 1 base and at J to 5 bases, leaving 3 bases not matched to a gene. The CDR3 sequence: CASSLGGLAGIDTQYF. Here the CDR3 DNA reads TGTGCCAGCAGCTTAGGGGGACTAGCGGGAATAGATACGCAGTATTTT.

V usage is TRBV29-1 and J usage is TRBJ1-2; perhaps TRBD1 as D (5 bases). Trimming cost V 3 bases and J 2 bases, with 13 bases left between them. This CDR3 is 14 amino acids long. CDR1 and CDR2 (germline): SQVTM, ANQGSEA. CDR3 coding DNA: TGCAGCGTTGAGAGGGCCAGGGCGAACTATGGCTACACCTTC. This codes for CSVERARANYGYTF.

The rearrangement links TRBV10-3 to TRBJ2-5; 9 bases align to TRBD1. Trimming took 10 bases from V and 2 from J; bases not matched to a gene: 8. The germline V gene encodes CDR1 ENHRY and CDR2 SYGVKD. The CDR3 extends over 14 amino acids. CDR3 in DNA: TGTGCCAGCAGGGCGACAGGGGGGCAAGAGACCCAGTACTTC. Translated, it gives CASRATGGQETQYF.

The chain carries TRBV12-3 or TRBV12-4 and TRBJ2-7; D is uncertain. The CDR3 covers 12 residues. Trimming left V 3 bases short and J 3 bases short, with 6 bases between. CDR3 DNA: TGTGCCAGCAGTTTGCCAGGCTACGAGCAGTACTTC. This encodes CASSLPGYEQYF.

V gene TRBV6-5 combines with J gene TRBJ2-4, with 11 positions matching TRBD1. This CDR3 is 15 amino acids long. Trimming cost V 8 bases and J 1 base; bases outside gene matches: 4. Per germline, CDR1 MNHEY and CDR2 SVGAGI. Here the CDR3 reads CASGGQGAAKNIQYF. CDR3 DNA: TGTGCCAGCGGCGGACAGGGGGCTGCCAAAAACATTCAGTACTTC.

The CDR3 reads CASTVLNTEAFF. The DNA of the CDR3 is TGTGCCAGCACTGTTTTGAACACTGAAGCTTTCTTT. The chain recombines TRBV6-5 with TRBJ1-1; D not resolved. CDR1 is MNHEY and CDR2 is SVGAGI in the germline V gene. The CDR3 contains 12 residues. Trimming pared 7 bases from V and 0 bases from J, leaving 6 bases between.

This sequence joins TRBV28 and TRBJ2-7, with D possibly called TRBD1 or TRBD2 (6 bases each). Trimming left V 7 bases short and J 5 bases short, with 21 bases between. The CDR3 extends over 15 amino acids. Germline loops: CDR1 MDHEN, CDR2 SYDVKM. The CDR3: CASTLRGTLIHEQYF. CDR3 nucleotide sequence: TGTGCCAGCACCCTCCGGGGGACATTAATCCACGAGCAGTACTTC.

V is TRBV18 and J is TRBJ1-4; D is uncertain. CDR1 and CDR2 from the germline V gene are KGHSH and LQKENI. Between the trimmed V and J ends, which lost 1 base and 0 bases, there was a span of 9 bases. CDR3 size: 16 residues. The CDR3 loop reads CASSPLPQATNEKLFF. In DNA form, the CDR3 reads TGTGCCAGCTCACCACTCCCCCAGGCAACTAATGAAAAACTGTTTTTT.

The chain couples TRBV30 to TRBJ1-2; possible D gene TRBD1, 5 bases. The V gene's germline CDR1 is GTSNPN and CDR2 SVGIG (reference sequence). The length of the CDR3 is 13 residues. The V gene lost 7 bases and the J gene lost 4 bases, with 16 bases spanning the gap. The CDR3 spells CAYDRDSLYGYTF. In nucleotides, the CDR3 is TGTGCCTATGATCGAGACAGCCTCTATGGCTACACCTTC.

The rearrangement links TRBV28 to TRBJ1-5, with 7 bases aligning to TRBD1. With V trimmed by 4 bases and J by 4 bases, 10 bases remained unmatched. This CDR3 has 16 residues. Germline V gene data show CDR1 as MDHEN and CDR2 as SYDVKM. The CDR3: CASSSNDRALNQPQHF. CDR3 bases: TGTGCCAGCAGTTCAAACGACAGGGCACTTAATCAGCCCCAGCATTTT.

The V call is TRBV19, the J call TRBJ1-5; maybe TRBD1 (5 bases). The V end lost 5 bases, the J end lost 6 bases, and 14 bases lay between the germline ends. Germline V gives CDR1 LNHDA, CDR2 SQIVND (reference sequence). The CDR3 loop spans 14 amino acids. The CDR3 DNA sequence: TGTGCCAGTAGTGAACAGGTTCTGAGTCAGCCCCAGCATTTT. This codes for CASSEQVLSQPQHF.

The chain has TRBV30 and TRBJ2-1, with 11 positions matching TRBD1. The V gene end was trimmed by 1 base and the J gene end by 7 bases; junction bases not matched to a gene: 3. Germline CDR1 and CDR2: GTSNPN and SVGIG (reference sequence). This CDR3 spans 14 amino acids. The CDR3 sequence: CAWSAGQGANEQFF. DNA for the CDR3: TGTGCCTGGAGTGCTGGACAGGGGGCGAATGAGCAGTTCTTC.

The genes are TRBV28 and TRBJ2-7; tentatively, D is TRBD1 (6 bases). V was clipped by 9 bases and J by 2 bases, with 11 bases between them. Germline CDR1 MDHEN, CDR2 SYDVKM. This CDR3 region has 12 residues. CDR3 sequence (DNA): TGTGCCAGTCGGACAGCCACCTACGAGCAGTACTTC. This encodes CASRTATYEQYF.

The chain is built from TRBV6-5 and TRBJ1-5; the D gene is possibly TRBD1 (5 bases). Germline-derived CDR1 and CDR2 are MNHEY and SVGAGI. The CDR3 contains 15 residues. Trimming left V 6 bases short and J 0 bases short, with 12 bases between. DNA of the CDR3: TGTGCCAGCAGGAGGACACTCTATAGCAATCAGCCCCAGCATTTT. This gives the protein CASRRTLYSNQPQHF.

V gene TRBV19 combines with J gene TRBJ1-2; 7 bases match TRBD1. V lost 3 bases and J lost 5; bases outside the gene matches: 6. This CDR3 is built from 14 residues. Germline CDR1 and CDR2: LNHDA and SQIVND (reference sequence). DNA of the CDR3: TGTGCCAGTAGTATCGGCCCGGGACAGTATGGCTACACCTTC. Translation: CASSIGPGQYGYTF.

The chain is built from TRBV6-5 and TRBJ1-1; the match to TRBD1 covers 10 bases. Trimming took 7 bases from V and 5 from J; bases not matched to a gene: 10. Germline assignment: CDR1 MNHEY and CDR2 SVGAGI. The CDR3 spans 15 residues. The CDR3 nucleotides are TGTGCCAGCACTTCGCTGGGGACAGGGGAGACTGAAGCTTTCTTT. It translates to CASTSLGTGETEAFF.

The chain recombines TRBV11-2 with TRBJ1-3; perhaps TRBD1 as D (6 bases). Trimming stripped 2 bases from V and 4 bases from J, with 9 bases between. Per germline, CDR1 SGHAT and CDR2 FQNNGV. The CDR3 runs 14 residues. In DNA, the CDR3 is TGTGCCAGCAGCTTAACAGGGACGGGAAACACCATATATTTT. Translation: CASSLTGTGNTIYF.